These 14 T cell receptor beta chains were all obtained from the same sample, sequenced in a study of human T cells and chemical hapten exposure. Each CDR3 protein is one row after TCRdb ran MiXCR on the RACE reads. This table holds about 45,000 distinct CDR3 sequences, roughly 4% found once. The time point denotes: healthy volunteer bleed at 2 weeks. Before extraction, the whole blood was not fractionated, and total RNA was taken from it. Sequencing used whole blood. The receptors were gathered from a female donor in good health. Some clones in this sample may be carry-over from other donors' samples.

This clonotype was seen a handful of times. V usage is TRBV10-3 and J usage is TRBJ2-1; 8 bases line up with TRBD2. The trim removed 4 bases at V and 7 bases at J, leaving 12 bases unmatched. The CDR3 contains 16 residues. The germline gives CDR1 ENHRY, CDR2 SYGVKD. CDR3 DNA sequence: TGTGCCATCAGTGCGAGTTACGGGGGGGCCGAAAATGAGCAGTTCTTC. This translates into CAISASYGGAENEQFF.

Only a few counts were recorded for this clonotype. The chain recombines TRBV14 with TRBJ1-2; tentative D call: TRBD1 (6 bases). The germline gives CDR1 SGHDN, CDR2 FVKESK. The V end lost 4 bases, the J end lost 4 bases, and 16 bases lay between the germline ends. The CDR3 consists of 15 residues. The CDR3 DNA sequence: TGTGCCAGCAGCCTCATCAGGGGCATTTTCTATGGCTACACCTTC. Its protein product is CASSLIRGIFYGYTF. The full variable domain, rest sourced from reference TRBV14 and TRBJ1-2, is EAGVTQFPSHSVIEKGQTVTLRCDPISGHDNLYWYRRVMGKEIKFLLHFVKESKQDESGMPNNRFLAERTGGTYSTLKVQPAELEDSGVYFCASSLIRGIFYGYTFGSGTRLTVV.

This clonotype was picked up many times. The genes are TRBV7-9 and TRBJ1-6; D ambiguous. Trimming removed 3 bases from V and 7 bases from J, with 7 bases in between. The CDR3 contains 13 residues. Germline CDR1 SEHNR, CDR2 FQNEAQ (reference sequence). As DNA, the CDR3 is TGTGCCAGCAGCTTGGCCAGAAATTCACCCCTCCACTTT. Translated, it gives CASSLARNSPLHF.

Many counts were recorded for this clonotype. The rearrangement joins TRBV5-1 to TRBJ1-4, with 9 bases identical to TRBD1. Trimming took 5 bases from V and 3 from J; bases not matched to a gene: 11. This CDR3 is 17 amino acids long. Germline V CDR1 and CDR2: SGHRS, YFSETQ. Here the CDR3 DNA reads TGCGCCAGCAGACCCGGACAGGGGATCAGTTCTAATGAAAAACTGTTTTTT. Amino acid sequence: CASRPGQGISSNEKLFF.

By sample fraction, this clonotype is medium-sized. The J gene is TRBJ1-1, the V gene TRBV7-9, with unresolved D. V lost 5 bases and J lost 5, with 12 bases in between. The CDR3 totals 13 residues. Per germline, CDR1 SEHNR and CDR2 FQNEAQ (reference sequence). The CDR3 protein is CASSGVVSTEAFF. The CDR3 DNA follows: TGTGCCAGCAGCGGGGTAGTATCGACTGAAGCTTTCTTT.

This clonotype was seen ten or more times. DNA of the CDR3: TGTGCCAGCAGCCAAGACATATCCTATGGCTACACCTTC. It specifies CASSQDISYGYTF. V gene TRBV4-2 combines with J gene TRBJ1-2, with D hard to call. CDR1 is LGHNA and CDR2 is YNFKEQ in the germline V gene. V lost 0 bases and J lost 4, with 6 bases in between. CDR3 size: 13 residues.

This clonotype came up many times. The chain couples TRBV5-6 to TRBJ2-6; D unresolved. This CDR3 is 16 amino acids long. The V gene's germline CDR1 is SGHDT and CDR2 YYEEEE. Trimming removed 1 base from V and 2 bases from J, with 10 bases in between. The CDR3 bases are TGTGCCAGCAGCTTGCGGGTTGGGGCTGGGGCCAACGTCCTGACTTTC. It translates to CASSLRVGAGANVLTF.

This clonotype appeared a few times. The chain joins TRBV7-2 to TRBJ1-2; 8 bases fit TRBD1. The germline gives CDR1 SGHTA, CDR2 FQGNSA. The J segment lost 3 bases and the V segment lost 4 bases, leaving 4 bases of the junction unmatched. This CDR3 region has 14 residues. CDR3 protein: CASSWKGQDYGYTF. CDR3 nucleotide sequence: TGTGCCAGCAGCTGGAAGGGACAGGACTATGGCTACACCTTC.

This clonotype appeared many times. The J gene is TRBJ2-7, the V gene TRBV12-3 or TRBV12-4; D is possibly TRBD1 (6 bases). V lost 6 bases, J lost 4 bases, and 19 bases lay in between. There are 15 residues in the CDR3. CDR3 sequence (DNA): TGTGCCAGCAGCCCCCCCACAGGGTCCAGATACGAGCAGTACTTC. Residues: CASSPPTGSRYEQYF.

This clonotype was seen at least ten times. CDR3 in DNA: TGTGCCAGCAGCTTAGGTCCACCGGGTGGGGGCACTGAAGCTTTCTTT. Translation: CASSLGPPGGGTEAFF. V is TRBV7-9 and J is TRBJ1-1; possible D gene TRBD1, 5 bases. V was clipped by 1 base and J by 4 bases, with 16 bases between them. The CDR3 covers 16 residues. In germline, CDR1 is SEHNR, CDR2 FQNEAQ (reference sequence).

The table lists this clonotype with many counts. The rearrangement uses TRBV3-1 and TRBJ2-3; D uncertain. Looked up from germline, CDR1 is LGHDT and CDR2 is YNNKEL (reference sequence). The CDR3 loop spans 13 amino acids. Between the trimmed V and J ends, which lost 0 bases and 1 base, there was a span of 2 bases. The CDR3 DNA reads as TGTGCCAGCAGCCAAGATGGCACAGATACGCAGTATTTT. Translating gives CASSQDGTDTQYF.

This clonotype was recorded at least ten times. The CDR3 is CASSLRTDQPQHF. The CDR3 DNA follows: TGTGCCAGCAGTTTACGTACCGATCAGCCCCAGCATTTT. This chain connects TRBV12-3 or TRBV12-4 to TRBJ1-5, with D unresolved. The CDR3 is 13 amino acids. V was cut by 2 bases and J by 5 bases, with 7 bases left in between.

In this sample, this clonotype turned up many times. The V gene is TRBV7-4, the J gene TRBJ1-5; D gene uncertain. Per the germline V gene, CDR1 is SGHVT and CDR2 is SQSDAQ. Trimming took off 1 base at V and 6 bases at J, with 4 bases between the two ends. The CDR3 consists of 12 residues. The DNA of the CDR3 is TGTGCCAGCAGCTTAGTCCCTCAGCCCCAGCATTTT. This gives the protein CASSLVPQPQHF.

In its sample, this clonotype was seen many times. The chain has TRBV25-1 and TRBJ2-3; D may be TRBD1 or TRBD2 (6 bases each). CDR1 is MGHDK and CDR2 is SYGVNS in the germline V gene. Trimming took off 7 bases at V and 4 bases at J, with 24 bases between the two ends. This CDR3 contains 17 residues. CDR3 region: CASTPDWGADSSDTQYF. The DNA of the CDR3 is TGTGCCAGCACACCAGACTGGGGGGCCGATAGTTCAGATACGCAGTATTTT.